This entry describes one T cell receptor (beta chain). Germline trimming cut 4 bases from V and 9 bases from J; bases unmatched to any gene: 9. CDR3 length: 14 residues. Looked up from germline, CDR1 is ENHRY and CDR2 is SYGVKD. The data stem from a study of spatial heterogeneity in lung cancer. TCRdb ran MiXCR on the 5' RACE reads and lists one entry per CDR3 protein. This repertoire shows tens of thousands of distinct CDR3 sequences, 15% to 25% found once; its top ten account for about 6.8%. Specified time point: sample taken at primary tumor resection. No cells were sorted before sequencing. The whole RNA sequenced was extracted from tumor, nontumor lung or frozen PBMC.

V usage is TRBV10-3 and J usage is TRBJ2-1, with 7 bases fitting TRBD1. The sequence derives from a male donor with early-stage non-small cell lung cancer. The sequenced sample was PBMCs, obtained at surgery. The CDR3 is CAISGQGTEGEQFF. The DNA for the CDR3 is TGTGCCATCAGTGGACAGGGCACGGAAGGTGAGCAGTTCTTC.